This passage covers 25 T cell receptor beta chains from one sample sequenced in a study of CD8 T cells in ankylosing spondylitis (dated 2017 in TCRdb). The paper as a whole reports these results and caveats: A TCR beta motif of about 8 highly homologous amino acid variants appeared characteristic of blood from ankylosing spondylitis patients.

These receptors' antigens are unknown. Library generation was performed with 5' RACE. Data came from an Illumina HiSeq 2500. In TCRdb, the public reads were trimmed at Q25 with fastp and aligned with MiXCR, with productive beta chains retained. Rows are combined by CDR3 protein, so each entry shows the most common genes and DNA. This sample has about 450,000 distinct CDR3 sequences in its table, and 25% to 30% of those were observed once. Jointly, the top ten make up about 0.9% of the sample. The specimen sequenced was blood, either unsorted or a sorted T cell fraction (not recorded which). The source of these receptors is a male donor with ankylosing spondylitis.

CDR3 protein: CASSPPPRRELFF. In DNA form, the CDR3 reads TGTGCCAGCAGTCCGCCGCCGCGGCGGGAGCTGTTTTTT. The chain is built from TRBV27 and TRBJ2-2; D is ambiguous. The length of the CDR3 is 13 residues. Between the trimmed V and J ends, which lost 5 bases and 9 bases, there was a span of 13 bases. CDR1 and CDR2 (germline): MNHEY, SMNVEV (reference sequence).

V and J are TRBV12-3 or TRBV12-4 and TRBJ2-3; D unclear. This CDR3 has 18 amino acids. Between the trimmed V and J ends, which lost 5 bases and 3 bases, there was a span of 24 bases. CDR3 region: CASSLSPEAPQGTDTQYF. The CDR3 DNA follows: TGTGCCAGCAGTCTGTCTCCCGAGGCTCCTCAAGGGACAGATACGCAGTATTTT.

This clonotype has only a few counts. The CDR3 DNA reads as TGTGCCTGGAGGGAACAGGAGAACACTGAAGCTTTCTTT. It translates to CAWREQENTEAFF. J is TRBJ1-1 and V is TRBV30; perhaps TRBD1 as D (5 bases). Germline loops: CDR1 GTSNPN, CDR2 SVGIG (reference sequence). This CDR3 comprises 13 residues. The V and J ends lost 3 bases and 1 base respectively, with 9 bases between them.

The table lists this clonotype with a few counts. This chain joins TRBV12-3 or TRBV12-4 and TRBJ2-3, with TRBD1 matching over 9 bases. J gave up 3 bases and V 7 bases, and 5 bases lay outside the gene matches. The CDR3 spans 14 residues. This chain's CDR3 is CASNGQGPTDTQYF. Written as DNA, the CDR3 is TGTGCCAGCAACGGACAGGGGCCAACAGATACGCAGTATTTT.

In this sample, this clonotype turned up many times. The V gene is TRBV6-1, the J gene TRBJ2-2, with D uncertain. The CDR3 is 13 amino acids. V lost 3 bases and J 2 bases, leaving 4 bases between the germline ends. Germline V gives CDR1 MNHNS, CDR2 SASEGT. The CDR3 loop is CASSDTNTGELFF. The CDR3 DNA sequence: TGTGCCAGCAGTGACACTAACACCGGGGAGCTGTTTTTT.

In this sample, this clonotype turned up a few times. V and J are TRBV20-1 and TRBJ1-2; maybe TRBD1 (5 bases). The CDR3 covers 13 residues. V lost 6 bases and J 7 bases, leaving 18 bases between the germline ends. Germline CDR1 reads DFQATT; CDR2 reads SNEGSKA (reference sequence). Written as DNA, the CDR3 is TGCAGTGCCCCCTCTGGGCGGGACGTTGGCTACACCTTC. It yields the protein CSAPSGRDVGYTF.

This clonotype was observed a few times. The rearrangement links TRBV5-4 to TRBJ2-1; 12 nucleotides match TRBD2. CDR3 length: 16 amino acids. CDR1 is SGHNT and CDR2 is YYREEE in the germline V gene (reference sequence). V lost 4 bases and J lost 7; bases outside the gene matches: 9. The CDR3 sequence: CASSLPTSGSRNEQFF. CDR3 DNA: TGTGCCAGCAGCCTCCCGACTAGCGGGAGCAGGAATGAGCAGTTCTTC.

This clonotype was recorded a few times. The chain links TRBV6-1 to TRBJ2-2, with a weak D call TRBD2 (7 bases). Germline values: CDR1 MNHNS, CDR2 SASEGT. The CDR3 is 14 residues long. V gave up 8 bases and J gave up 3 bases, with 13 bases separating them. CDR3: CASSTGRDTGELFF. The CDR3 DNA follows: TGTGCCAGCTCCACAGGGAGGGACACCGGGGAGCTGTTTTTT.

The chain is built from TRBV5-6 and TRBJ1-2; tentatively, D is TRBD1 (5 bases). V lost 4 bases and J lost 4, with 14 bases in between. The CDR3 extends over 14 amino acids. The V gene's germline CDR1 is SGHDT and CDR2 YYEEEE. The CDR3 loop is CASSPRTSGYGYTF. For the CDR3, the DNA is TGTGCCAGCAGCCCGAGGACATCGGGCTATGGCTACACCTTC.

This clonotype was detected a few times. The chain joins TRBV3-1 to TRBJ2-1; D tentatively fits TRBD1 or TRBD2 (5 bases each). Germline lookup yields CDR1 LGHDT and CDR2 YNNKEL (reference sequence). Trimming left V 4 bases short and J 7 bases short, with 20 bases between. The CDR3 runs to 16 residues. The CDR3 DNA is TGTGCCAGCAGCCCACTCACTAGGGGCCTAGGGAATGAGCAGTTCTTC. This encodes CASSPLTRGLGNEQFF.

The chain couples TRBV2 to TRBJ1-5; 7 nucleotides match TRBD1. This CDR3 has 15 amino acids. The V segment lost 8 bases and the J segment 1 base; nucleotides outside the gene matches: 8. CDR1 is SNHLY and CDR2 is FYNNEI in the germline V gene. The CDR3 nucleotides are TGTGCCAGCGCCGGTGACAGGGCCAGCAATCAGCCCCAGCATTTT. It translates to CASAGDRASNQPQHF.

This clonotype was observed a handful of times. The CDR3 DNA follows: TGTGCCAGCAGTGCTTATCAGCCCCAGCATTTT. Residues: CASSAYQPQHF. The chain has TRBV6-1 and TRBJ1-5; D gene unclear. The CDR3 is 11 residues long. The germline V gene has CDR1 MNHNS and CDR2 SASEGT. V was pared by 4 bases and J by 5 bases, with 3 bases between.

This clonotype was detected a few times. The CDR3 sequence is CASSHTGNTEAFF. The CDR3 DNA follows: TGTGCCAGCAGCCACACAGGGAACACTGAAGCTTTCTTT. V usage is TRBV12-3 or TRBV12-4 and J usage is TRBJ1-1, with D perhaps TRBD1 (5 bases). Trimming left V 6 bases short and J 1 base short, with 9 bases between. The CDR3 length is 13 residues.

The table lists this clonotype with a count of one. The genes are TRBV7-8 and TRBJ2-2; 7 bases map to TRBD2. The V gene's germline CDR1 is SGHVS and CDR2 FQNEAQ. J gave up 5 bases and V 6 bases, and 15 bases lay outside the gene matches. CDR3 length equals 17 residues. The CDR3 nucleotides are TGTGCCAGCAGGTCACCTCAAATCGGGAGGAGTACCGGGGAGCTGTTTTTT. Protein: CASRSPQIGRSTGELFF.

The table lists this clonotype with a few counts. The chain has TRBV3-1 and TRBJ2-1; the match to TRBD1 covers 7 bases. The V segment lost 4 bases and the J segment 5 bases; nucleotides outside the gene matches: 5. Germline CDR1 and CDR2: LGHDT and YNNKEL (reference sequence). The CDR3 spans 14 residues. The CDR3 is CASSLQTGNNEQFF. The CDR3 DNA reads TGTGCCAGCAGCCTCCAGACAGGGAACAATGAGCAGTTCTTC.

The V call is TRBV10-2, the J call TRBJ2-1; TRBD2 matches at 14 bases. This CDR3 has 19 residues. V lost 9 bases to trimming and J lost 12 bases; unmatched junction nucleotides: 25. Germline lookup yields CDR1 WSHSY and CDR2 SAAADI. CDR3 region: CARKETGLAGVRLGLGQFF. The CDR3 bases are TGCGCCAGGAAAGAAACGGGACTAGCGGGAGTCAGGCTAGGGTTGGGGCAGTTCTTC.

The table lists this clonotype with a few counts. V and J are TRBV29-1 and TRBJ2-1; 10 bases match TRBD2. The CDR3 runs to 15 residues. V was clipped by 5 bases and J by 3 bases; unmatched bases: 7. The germline CDR1 and CDR2 sequences are SQVTM and ANQGSEA. The CDR3 protein is CSVQPGLAHYNEQFF. Here the CDR3 DNA reads TGCAGCGTTCAGCCGGGACTAGCGCACTACAATGAGCAGTTCTTC.

This clonotype has ten or more counts. V usage is TRBV29-1 and J usage is TRBJ2-1, with TRBD1 identical over 8 bases. The CDR3 sequence is 13 residues long. Per the germline V gene, CDR1 is SQVTM and CDR2 is ANQGSEA. The junction had 5 bases not matched to a gene; V was cut back by 3 bases and J by 7 bases. The CDR3 loop reads CSVDRQGRNEQFF. The CDR3 nucleotides read TGCAGCGTTGACCGACAGGGGCGGAATGAGCAGTTCTTC.

J is TRBJ2-3 and V is TRBV12-3 or TRBV12-4, with D hard to call. Trimming took off 6 bases at V and 6 bases at J, with 7 bases between the two ends. CDR3 length: 11 residues. CDR3: CASRLIDTQYF. The CDR3 nucleotides are TGTGCCAGCAGGCTCATCGATACGCAGTATTTT.

CDR3 DNA: TGTGCCAGCAGCCAAGATCCAAGGACAGGGTTAAACACCGGGGAGCTGTTTTTT. Residues: CASSQDPRTGLNTGELFF. The rearrangement uses TRBV3-1 and TRBJ2-2; 8 bases are a match to TRBD1. V was clipped by 0 bases and J by 2 bases; unmatched bases: 8. This CDR3 comprises 18 residues. The germline CDR1 and CDR2 sequences are LGHDT and YNNKEL (reference sequence).

This clonotype was counted only a few times. CDR3 in DNA: TGTGCCAGCAGCGGGGAGACAGGGGGCGCTTTCGGAAACACCATATATTTT. It yields the protein CASSGETGGAFGNTIYF. The V gene is TRBV9, the J gene TRBJ1-3, with 10 nucleotides matching TRBD1. Germline V CDR1 and CDR2: SGDLS, YYNGEE. The ends lost 3 bases at V and 4 bases at J; junction bases unmatched: 10. This CDR3 has 17 residues.

This clonotype turned up a few times. The chain couples TRBV5-1 to TRBJ2-5; D uncertain. V dropped 4 bases and J dropped 3 bases, with 13 bases sitting between them. The CDR3 covers 14 residues. Per the germline V gene, CDR1 is SGHRS and CDR2 is YFSETQ. Here the CDR3 reads CASSRDGFEETQYF. The CDR3 DNA reads as TGCGCCAGCAGCCGAGACGGGTTCGAAGAGACCCAGTACTTC.

The chain carries TRBV5-1 and TRBJ2-3; D may be TRBD2 (5 bases). Germline V gene lookup returns CDR1 SGHRS and CDR2 YFSETQ. V was clipped by 0 bases and J by 2 bases, with 13 bases between them. The CDR3 consists of 16 residues. The DNA of the CDR3 is TGCGCCAGCAGCTTGGCCTCGGGCGGACTCACAGATACGCAGTATTTT. Translated, it gives CASSLASGGLTDTQYF.

This chain connects TRBV4-1 to TRBJ1-5, with 11 bases identical to TRBD1. This CDR3 comprises 17 residues. Germline V gives CDR1 MGHRA, CDR2 YSYEKL. Losses at the gene ends were 5 bases for V and 9 bases for J; bases not matched to a gene: 15. The chain's CDR3 is CASSFGTGTGGYRPQHF. DNA for the CDR3: TGCGCCAGCAGCTTCGGAACCGGGACAGGGGGATATCGGCCCCAGCATTTT.

In its sample, this clonotype was seen a few times. The genes are TRBV5-1 and TRBJ2-7, with D perhaps matching TRBD1 (6 bases). The germline V and J ends were trimmed by 4 bases and 1 base, with 15 bases remaining between them. The CDR3 length is 15 residues. The germline V gene has CDR1 SGHRS and CDR2 YFSETQ. The CDR3 coding sequence is TGCGCCAGCAGCGTAACCGGGACATCTTCCTACGAGCAGTACTTC. As protein: CASSVTGTSSYEQYF. Based on the CDR3 plus reference TRBV5-1 and TRBJ2-7, the full variable domain is KAGVTQTPRYLIKTRGQQVTLSCSPISGHRSVSWYQQTPGQGLQFLFEYFSETQRNKGNFPGRFSGRQFSNSRSEMNVSTLELGDSALYLCASSVTGTSSYEQYFGPGTRLTVT.